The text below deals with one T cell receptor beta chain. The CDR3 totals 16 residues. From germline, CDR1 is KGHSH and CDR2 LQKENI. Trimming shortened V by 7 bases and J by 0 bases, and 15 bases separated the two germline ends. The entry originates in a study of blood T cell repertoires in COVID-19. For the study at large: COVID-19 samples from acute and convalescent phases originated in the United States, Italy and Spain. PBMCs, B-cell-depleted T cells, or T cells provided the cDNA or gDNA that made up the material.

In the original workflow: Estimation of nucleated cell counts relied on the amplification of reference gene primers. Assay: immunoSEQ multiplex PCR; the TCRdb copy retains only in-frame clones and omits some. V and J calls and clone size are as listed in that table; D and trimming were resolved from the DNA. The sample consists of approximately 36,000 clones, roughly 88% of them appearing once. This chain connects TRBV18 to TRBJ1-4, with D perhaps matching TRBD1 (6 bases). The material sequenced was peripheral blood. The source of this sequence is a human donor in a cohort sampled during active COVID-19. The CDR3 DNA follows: TGTGCCAGCTGTTCCGACAGGAGTGCAACTAATGAAAAACTGTTTTTT. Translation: CASCSDRSATNEKLFF.